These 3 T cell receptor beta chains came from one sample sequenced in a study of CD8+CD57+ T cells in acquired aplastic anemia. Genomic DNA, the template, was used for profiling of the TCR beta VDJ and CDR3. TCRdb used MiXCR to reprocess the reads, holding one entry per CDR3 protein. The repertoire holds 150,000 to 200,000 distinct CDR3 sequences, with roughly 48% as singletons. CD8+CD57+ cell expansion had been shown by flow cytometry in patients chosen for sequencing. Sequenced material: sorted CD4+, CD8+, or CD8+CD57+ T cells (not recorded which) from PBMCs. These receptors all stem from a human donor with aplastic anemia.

The CDR3, as DNA: TGTGCCAGCAGCCAGGGACGGAACACTGAAGCTTTCTTT. Amino acid sequence: CASSQGRNTEAFF. The rearrangement links TRBV7-2 to TRBJ1-1, with D perhaps TRBD1 (5 bases). This CDR3 spans 13 amino acids. In germline, CDR1 is SGHTA, CDR2 FQGNSA. V dropped 5 bases and J dropped 1 base, with 8 bases sitting between them.

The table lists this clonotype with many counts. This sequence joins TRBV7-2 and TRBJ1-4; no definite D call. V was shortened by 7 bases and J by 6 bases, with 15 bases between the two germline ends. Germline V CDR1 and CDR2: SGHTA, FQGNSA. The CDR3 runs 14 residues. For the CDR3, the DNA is TGTGCCAGCACCCTGACCGGGGTACATGAAAAACTGTTTTTT. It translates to CASTLTGVHEKLFF.

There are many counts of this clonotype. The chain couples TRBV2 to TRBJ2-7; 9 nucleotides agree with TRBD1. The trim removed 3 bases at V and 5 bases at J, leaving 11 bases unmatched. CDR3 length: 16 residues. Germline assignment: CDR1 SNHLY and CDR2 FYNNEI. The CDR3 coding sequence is TGTGCCAGCAGTGACGTTGGGACAGGGTTATCAGACGAGCAGTACTTC. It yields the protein CASSDVGTGLSDEQYF.